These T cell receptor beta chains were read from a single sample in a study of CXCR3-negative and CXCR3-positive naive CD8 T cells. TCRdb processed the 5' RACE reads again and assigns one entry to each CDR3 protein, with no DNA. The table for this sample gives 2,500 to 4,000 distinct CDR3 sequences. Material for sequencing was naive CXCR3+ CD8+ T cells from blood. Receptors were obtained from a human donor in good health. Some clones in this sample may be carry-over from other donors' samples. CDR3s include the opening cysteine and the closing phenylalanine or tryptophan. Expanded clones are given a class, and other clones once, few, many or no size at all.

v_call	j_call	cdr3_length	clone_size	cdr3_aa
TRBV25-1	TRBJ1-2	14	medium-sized	CASSDEGGGMGYTF
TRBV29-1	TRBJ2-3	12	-	CSVEPGQGGQYF
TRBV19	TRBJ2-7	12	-	CASSTPSGEQYF
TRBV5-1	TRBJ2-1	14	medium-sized	CASSLDPLGNEQFF
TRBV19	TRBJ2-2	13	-	CASTGLNTGELFF
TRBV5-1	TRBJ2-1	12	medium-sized	CASSLRSGEQFF
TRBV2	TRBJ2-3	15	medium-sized	CASAHTSGSTDTQYF
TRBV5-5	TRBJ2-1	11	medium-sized	CASSFGTKQFF
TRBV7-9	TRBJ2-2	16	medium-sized	CASSLVPGGPDGELFF
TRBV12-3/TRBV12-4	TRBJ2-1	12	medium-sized	CASRTSGDEQFF
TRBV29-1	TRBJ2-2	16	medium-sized	CSVEDLDSSNTGELFF
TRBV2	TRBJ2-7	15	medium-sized	CASRPGTTPSYEQYF
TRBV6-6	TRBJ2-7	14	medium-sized	CASSTSGGYYEQYF
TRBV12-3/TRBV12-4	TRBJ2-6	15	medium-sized	CASSSRDSGANVLTF
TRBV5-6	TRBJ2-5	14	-	CASSLARGRKTQYF
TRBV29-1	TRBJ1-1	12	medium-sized	CSGTFMNTEAFF
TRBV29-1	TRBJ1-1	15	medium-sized	CSIEREFLLNTEAFF
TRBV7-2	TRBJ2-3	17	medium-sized	CASSLGPGAGGPDTQYF
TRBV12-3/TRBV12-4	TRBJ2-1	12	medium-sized	CASKAGGQEQFF
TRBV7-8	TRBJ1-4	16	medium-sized	CASSLVTGTANEKLFF
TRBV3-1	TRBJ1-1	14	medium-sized	CASSEVTGDTEAFF
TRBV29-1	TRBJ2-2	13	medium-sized	CSVPGLGPGELFF